This T cell receptor beta chain came from a study of OX40 agonist ivuxolimab in advanced cancers. Using immunoSEQ multiplex PCR, the repertoire was profiled, and TCRdb retains in-frame clones only, with some absent. The data show tens of thousands of clones, approximately 86% seen once. There are 17 residues in the CDR3. V lost 0 bases and J lost 5, with 17 bases in between. CDR1 and CDR2 from the germline V gene are SGHAT and FQNNGV. The V and J genes are TRBV11-2 and TRBJ2-1, with D perhaps given as TRBD1 or TRBD2 (5 bases each). Here the sequenced sample was CD4+ or CD8+ T cells sorted from blood, taken in a trial of the OX40 agonist ivuxolimab. The TCR originated in an adult with an advanced solid tumor such as melanoma, head and neck, liver or kidney cancer. The CDR3 loop is CASSLDRGSPRDNEQFF. As DNA, the CDR3 is TGTGCCAGCAGCTTAGATCGGGGCAGCCCCAGGGACAATGAGCAGTTCTTC.